The next 3 T cell receptor beta chains were all read from a single sample in a study of shared T cell receptors in the human thymus. Sequenced by immunoSEQ multiplex PCR; TCRdb stores in-frame clones only, minus some. The sample gives roughly 410,000 clones, around 93% of which show up once; about 0.02% is in the top ten. The sequenced sample consisted of thymocytes. The receptors derive from a human donor.

The chain couples TRBV15 to TRBJ1-4, with D unresolved. CDR3 length equals 20 residues. Trimming took 1 base from V and 8 from J, leaving 29 bases between them. The germline gives CDR1 LNHNV, CDR2 YYDKDF (reference sequence). The CDR3 DNA is TGTGCCACCAGCAGAGGAGGAGAATTCCGGCTCGGAAGCTTTCGGGAAAAACTGTTTTTT. Protein product: CATSRGGEFRLGSFREKLFF.

The gene calls are TRBV28 and TRBJ2-7, with D maybe TRBD1 (6 bases). Trimming cost V 8 bases and J 5 bases, with 22 bases left between them. CDR3 size: 15 residues. The germline V gene encodes CDR1 MDHEN and CDR2 SYDVKM. CDR3 nucleotides: TGTGCCAGCGAAGCCAGGGGCCCCTGGTTCGACGAGCAGTACTTC. It codes for CASEARGPWFDEQYF.

The rearrangement links TRBV27 to TRBJ1-1; possibly TRBD1 for D (5 bases). This CDR3 spans 16 amino acids. Germline CDR1 and CDR2: MNHEY and SMNVEV (reference sequence). Trimming removed 7 bases at V and 0 bases at J, with 18 bases between. The DNA for the CDR3 is TGTGCCAGCAACCCCCTCGGGGCAGGGTTGAACACTGAAGCTTTCTTT. It is translated as CASNPLGAGLNTEAFF.